These 24 T cell receptor beta chains originate from one sample sequenced in a study of blood T cell repertoires in COVID-19. The method was immunoSEQ multiplex PCR; TCRdb's version includes in-frame clones alone and lacks a portion of them. Of roughly 130,000 clones in the sample, around 89% were seen once. The specimen was peripheral blood. These TCRs come from a human donor with COVID-19, enrolled during active disease. The donor label of this sample is uncertain.

The chain recombines TRBV24-1 with TRBJ1-5, with 7 positions matching TRBD1. The germline V gene has CDR1 KGHDR and CDR2 SFDVKD. The trim removed 5 bases at V and 0 bases at J, leaving 3 bases unmatched. CDR3 length: 15 residues. CDR3 DNA sequence: TGTGCCACCAGTGCAGGGGGAGATAGCAATCAGCCCCAGCATTTT. Translated, it gives CATSAGGDSNQPQHF.

In its sample, this clone was seen once. This chain connects TRBV7-3 to TRBJ2-5; D gene unclear. The germline V gene encodes CDR1 SGHTA and CDR2 FQGTGA. The CDR3 contains 14 residues. Trimming stripped 2 bases from V and 2 bases from J, with 9 bases between. CDR3 DNA: TGTGCCAGCAGCTTAGGTCACGGTCAAGAGACCCAGTACTTC. Residues: CASSLGHGQETQYF.

The rearrangement links TRBV19 to TRBJ1-5, with TRBD1 identical over 7 bases. The CDR3 spans 16 residues. The junction had 9 bases not matched to a gene; V was cut back by 7 bases and J by 0 bases. In germline, CDR1 is LNHDA, CDR2 SQIVND (reference sequence). The CDR3 loop is CASTGTAVYSNQPQHF. The CDR3 DNA reads as TGTGCCAGTACGGGGACAGCAGTCTATAGCAATCAGCCCCAGCATTTT.

This clone has a single count. The gene calls are TRBV19 and TRBJ2-5, with D unclear. V gave up 6 bases and J gave up 7 bases, with 12 bases separating them. This CDR3 is built from 12 residues. Germline CDR1 LNHDA, CDR2 SQIVND (reference sequence). DNA for the CDR3: TGTGCCAGTAGCCAGCGAGATGCGACCCAGTACTTC. Its protein product is CASSQRDATQYF.

The chain is built from TRBV28 and TRBJ1-6, with D possibly being TRBD1 (6 bases). This CDR3 is built from 15 residues. Germline CDR1 is MDHEN and CDR2 is SYDVKM. V shed 7 bases and J shed 7 bases, with 17 bases lying between them. Here the CDR3 DNA reads TGTGCCAGCACCTCTGAGGGGGGGACGAATTCACCCCTCCACTTT. Protein product: CASTSEGGTNSPLHF.

The rearrangement joins TRBV12-3 or TRBV12-4 to TRBJ1-2, with D perhaps TRBD1 (6 bases). This CDR3 is built from 11 residues. The V and J ends lost 6 bases and 7 bases respectively, with 9 bases between them. The CDR3 DNA follows: TGTGCCAGCAGCCAGGGGCTTGGCTACACCTTC. Translation: CASSQGLGYTF.

The rearrangement links TRBV3-1 (or the pseudogene TRBV3-2) to TRBJ2-5; 14 nucleotides agree with TRBD2. Germline CDR1 LGHDT, CDR2 YNNKEL (reference sequence). Trimming took 4 bases from V and 5 from J; bases not matched to a gene: 12. This CDR3 is built from 18 residues. CDR3 amino acids: CASSPTSGGALGGETQYF. As DNA, the CDR3 is TGTGCCAGCAGCCCGACTAGCGGGGGGGCTTTAGGTGGGGAGACCCAGTACTTC.

The chain employs TRBV2 and TRBJ1-5, with TRBD1 as a possible D gene (6 bases). The V end was cut by 5 bases, the J end by 4 bases, with 18 bases between. The CDR3 has 16 residues. Germline-derived CDR1 and CDR2 are SNHLY and FYNNEI. The CDR3 region has the DNA TGTGCCAGCAGTAAACGACGGACAGACGGGAATCAGCCCCAGCATTTT. This gives the protein CASSKRRTDGNQPQHF.

The V call is TRBV9, the J call TRBJ1-2, with D unresolved. The CDR3 extends over 15 amino acids. Trimming left V 0 bases short and J 8 bases short, with 17 bases between. From germline, CDR1 is SGDLS and CDR2 YYNGEE. CDR3 sequence: CASSVGVGQTQGYTF. In nucleotides, the CDR3 is TGTGCCAGCAGCGTAGGAGTAGGTCAGACTCAGGGCTACACCTTC.

The rearrangement joins TRBV6-1 to TRBJ1-1, with D tentatively TRBD1 (6 bases). The CDR3 contains 14 residues. Trimming took 0 bases from V and 5 from J, leaving 10 bases between them. CDR1 is MNHNS, CDR2 SASEGT, per germline. The CDR3 loop reads CASSEAGQPTEAFF. CDR3 nucleotides: TGTGCCAGCAGTGAAGCCGGACAGCCAACTGAAGCTTTCTTT.

The V and J genes are TRBV20-1 and TRBJ1-5; 7 bases match TRBD1. The junction had 5 bases not matched to a gene; V was cut back by 3 bases and J by 0 bases. CDR1 is DFQATT, CDR2 SNEGSKA, per germline (reference sequence). The CDR3 totals 15 residues. The CDR3 here is CSASRDRSSNQPQHF. CDR3 nucleotides: TGCAGTGCTAGTCGGGACAGATCTAGCAATCAGCCCCAGCATTTT.

This chain uses TRBV18 with TRBJ2-1, with TRBD2 matching 11 bases. Germline assignment: CDR1 KGHSH and CDR2 LQKENI. V lost 0 bases, J lost 3 bases, and 1 base stayed unmatched. The CDR3 length is 16 residues. The CDR3 here is CASSPPLAGGYNEQFF. The CDR3 bases are TGTGCCAGCTCACCACCCCTAGCGGGAGGCTACAATGAGCAGTTCTTC.

The rearrangement joins TRBV9 to TRBJ2-5; unclear D gene. CDR3 size: 15 residues. Germline CDR1 is SGDLS and CDR2 is YYNGEE. Trimming removed 0 bases at V and 3 bases at J, with 12 bases between. The CDR3 protein is CASSVDPSRKETQYF. CDR3 DNA sequence: TGTGCCAGCAGCGTAGATCCTAGTCGAAAAGAGACCCAGTACTTC.

The CDR3 DNA follows: TGTGCCAGCAGCCTGCAGGGAACAGGGGGCGGGGGACAGCCCCAGCATTTT. As protein: CASSLQGTGGGGQPQHF. The chain joins TRBV21-1 to TRBJ1-5; the D call TRBD1 from the table was never checked on the DNA. TRBV21-1 is deemed a pseudogene. The CDR3 sequence is 17 residues long.

The V and J genes are TRBV11-2 and TRBJ2-3; the match to TRBD2 covers 9 bases. This CDR3 comprises 17 residues. The J segment lost 1 base and the V segment lost 0 bases, leaving 5 bases of the junction unmatched. The V gene's germline CDR1 is SGHAT and CDR2 FQNNGV. CDR3 bases: TGTGCCAGCAGCTTAGATCGGATAGCGGGGGGCACAGATACGCAGTATTTT. Amino acids: CASSLDRIAGGTDTQYF.

The chain combines TRBV5-1 with TRBJ2-3, with a tentative D call TRBD1 (5 bases). This CDR3 is built from 15 residues. The V end lost 2 bases, the J end lost 2 bases, and 12 bases lay between the germline ends. Per germline, CDR1 SGHRS and CDR2 YFSETQ. CDR3 bases: TGCGCCAGCAGCTTCTCGACAGAAAACACAGATACGCAGTATTTT. Its translation: CASSFSTENTDTQYF.

The J gene is TRBJ1-1, the V gene TRBV6-5, with a possible D match to TRBD1 (6 bases). CDR3 length equals 14 residues. The germline CDR1 and CDR2 sequences are MNHEY and SVGAGI. Between the trimmed V and J ends, which lost 0 bases and 6 bases, there was a span of 11 bases. In nucleotides, the CDR3 is TGTGCCAGCAGTTACTCGGCAGGGGTAGCTGAAGCTTTCTTT. It encodes CASSYSAGVAEAFF.

The chain combines TRBV5-1 with TRBJ2-4, with 7 bases matching TRBD1. Per the germline V gene, CDR1 is SGHRS and CDR2 is YFSETQ. The CDR3 covers 22 residues. Unmatched junction bases numbered 23, after V lost 0 bases and J lost 2 bases. The CDR3, as DNA: TGCGCCAGCAGCTTGGTCAGTACCTTACCTTCACAGGGGAAATTAACCAAAAACATTCAGTACTTC. Its translation is CASSLVSTLPSQGKLTKNIQYF.

The chain links TRBV6-5 to TRBJ1-2; tentative D call: TRBD1 (5 bases). V dropped 6 bases and J dropped 5 bases, with 16 bases sitting between them. The CDR3 spans 14 residues. Germline loops: CDR1 MNHEY, CDR2 SVGAGI. The CDR3 DNA reads as TGTGCCAGCAGAACAATCGGGGGAGGGTATGGCTACACCTTC. It specifies CASRTIGGGYGYTF.

This chain uses TRBV18 with TRBJ1-1, with 7 bases aligning to TRBD1. Germline trimming cut 4 bases from V and 3 bases from J; bases unmatched to any gene: 8. CDR1 is KGHSH and CDR2 is LQKENI in the germline V gene. The CDR3 runs to 15 residues. The CDR3: CASSRETGRDTEAFF. The CDR3 DNA reads as TGTGCCAGCTCACGGGAGACAGGGCGAGACACTGAAGCTTTCTTT.

This chain joins TRBV6-1 and TRBJ1-1; D possibly corresponds to TRBD1 (6 bases). Germline values: CDR1 MNHNS, CDR2 SASEGT. This CDR3 has 14 residues. V was cut by 3 bases and J by 5 bases, with 13 bases left in between. The CDR3 loop reads CASSDPGGGTEAFF. CDR3 nucleotides: TGTGCCAGCAGTGATCCGGGGGGCGGAACTGAAGCTTTCTTT.

The V call is TRBV7-3, the J call TRBJ2-2; 9 positions match TRBD1. Germline values: CDR1 SGHTA, CDR2 FQGTGA. This CDR3 has 14 amino acids. The junction had 5 bases not matched to a gene; V was cut back by 5 bases and J by 7 bases. The CDR3 nucleotides read TGTGCCAGCAGCAAGGACAGGGGACGCGGGGAGCTGTTTTTT. It translates to CASSKDRGRGELFF.

This clone was found once. The rearrangement links TRBV10-3 to TRBJ1-4; 9 bases are a match to TRBD1. This CDR3 has 17 amino acids. Germline CDR1 reads ENHRY; CDR2 reads SYGVKD. Trimming took 2 bases from V and 6 from J; bases not matched to a gene: 10. The DNA of the CDR3 is TGTGCCATCAGTGAGCGCTCCCGGGACAGGGAGGATGAAAAACTGTTTTTT. Protein product: CAISERSRDREDEKLFF.

There are a few counts of this clone. V usage is TRBV4-1 and J usage is TRBJ1-6; 8 bases map to TRBD1. V was pared by 2 bases and J by 2 bases, with 8 bases of the junction left unmatched. CDR3 length: 18 amino acids. Germline assignment: CDR1 MGHRA and CDR2 YSYEKL. CDR3 bases: TGCGCCAGCAGCCAATTTCCTCAGGGGGCTACCTATAATTCACCCCTCCACTTT. Translated: CASSQFPQGATYNSPLHF.